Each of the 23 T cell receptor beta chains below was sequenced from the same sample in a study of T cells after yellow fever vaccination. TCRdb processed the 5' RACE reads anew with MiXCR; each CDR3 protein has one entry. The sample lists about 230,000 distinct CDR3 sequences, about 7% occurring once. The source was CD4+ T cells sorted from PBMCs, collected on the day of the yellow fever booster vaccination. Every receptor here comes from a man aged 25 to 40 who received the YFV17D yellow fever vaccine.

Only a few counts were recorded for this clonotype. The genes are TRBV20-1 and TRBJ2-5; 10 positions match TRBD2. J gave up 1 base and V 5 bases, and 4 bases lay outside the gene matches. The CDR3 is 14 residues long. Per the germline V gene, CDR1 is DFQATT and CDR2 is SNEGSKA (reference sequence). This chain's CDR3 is CSASRTSGQETQYF. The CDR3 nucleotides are TGCAGTGCTTCTCGGACTAGCGGCCAAGAGACCCAGTACTTC.

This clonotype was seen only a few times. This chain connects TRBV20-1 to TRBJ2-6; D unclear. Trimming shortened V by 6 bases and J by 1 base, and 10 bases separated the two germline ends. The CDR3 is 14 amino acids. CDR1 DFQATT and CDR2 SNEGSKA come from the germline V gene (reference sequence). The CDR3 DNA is TGCAGTGCGAGGTTGGGGTCTGGGGCCAACGTCCTGACTTTC. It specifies CSARLGSGANVLTF.

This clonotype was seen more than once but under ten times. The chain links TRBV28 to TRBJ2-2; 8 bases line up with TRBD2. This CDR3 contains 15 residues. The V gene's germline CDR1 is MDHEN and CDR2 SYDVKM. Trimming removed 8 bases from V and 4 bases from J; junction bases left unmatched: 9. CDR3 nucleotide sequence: TGTGCCAGCGTCAGCGGGAGTATAGGCACCGGGGAGCTGTTTTTT. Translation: CASVSGSIGTGELFF.

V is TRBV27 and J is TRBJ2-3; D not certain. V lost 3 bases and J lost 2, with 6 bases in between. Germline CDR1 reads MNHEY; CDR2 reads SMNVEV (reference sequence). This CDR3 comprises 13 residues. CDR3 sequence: CASSFRTTDTQYF. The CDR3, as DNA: TGTGCCAGCAGTTTCCGGACCACAGATACGCAGTATTTT.

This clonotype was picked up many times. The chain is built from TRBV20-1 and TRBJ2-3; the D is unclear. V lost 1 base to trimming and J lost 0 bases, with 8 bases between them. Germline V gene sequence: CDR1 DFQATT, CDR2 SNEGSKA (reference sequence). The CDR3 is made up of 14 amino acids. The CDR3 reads CSARVPTSTDTQYF. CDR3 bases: TGCAGTGCTAGAGTTCCGACTAGCACAGATACGCAGTATTTT.

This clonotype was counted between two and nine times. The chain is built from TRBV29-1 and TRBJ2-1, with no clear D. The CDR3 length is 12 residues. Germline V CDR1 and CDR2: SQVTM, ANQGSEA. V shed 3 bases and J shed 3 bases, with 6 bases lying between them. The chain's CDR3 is CSVEICYNEQFF. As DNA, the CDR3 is TGCAGCGTTGAGATATGCTACAATGAGCAGTTCTTC.

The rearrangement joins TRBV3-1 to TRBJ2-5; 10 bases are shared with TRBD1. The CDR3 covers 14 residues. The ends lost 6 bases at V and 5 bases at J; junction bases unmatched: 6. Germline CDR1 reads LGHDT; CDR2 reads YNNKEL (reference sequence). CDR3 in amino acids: CASSRTGGDETQYF. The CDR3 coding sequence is TGTGCCAGCAGTCGGACAGGGGGGGATGAGACCCAGTACTTC.

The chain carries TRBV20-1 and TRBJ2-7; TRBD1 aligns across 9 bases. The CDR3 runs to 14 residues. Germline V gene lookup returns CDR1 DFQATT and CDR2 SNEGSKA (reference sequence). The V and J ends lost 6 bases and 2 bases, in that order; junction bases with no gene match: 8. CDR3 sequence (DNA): TGCAGTGCAGTTCCGGGACAGGGAGCCTACGAGCAGTACTTC. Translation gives CSAVPGQGAYEQYF.

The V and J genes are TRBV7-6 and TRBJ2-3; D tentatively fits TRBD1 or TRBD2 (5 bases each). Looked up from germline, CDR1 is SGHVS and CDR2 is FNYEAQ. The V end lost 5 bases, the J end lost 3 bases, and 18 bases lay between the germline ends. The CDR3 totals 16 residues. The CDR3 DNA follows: TGTGCCAGCAGCCTAGTGGGGGAGTCTCCGACAGATACGCAGTATTTT. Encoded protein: CASSLVGESPTDTQYF.

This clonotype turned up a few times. The CDR3: CASSLRERGSSYEQYF. CDR3 bases: TGCGCCAGCAGCTTGCGGGAGCGGGGGTCTTCCTACGAGCAGTACTTC. The chain has TRBV5-1 and TRBJ2-7; TRBD2 aligns across 8 bases. V gave up 1 base and J gave up 1 base; unmatched junction bases: 7. Germline assignment: CDR1 SGHRS and CDR2 YFSETQ. The CDR3 length is 16 residues.

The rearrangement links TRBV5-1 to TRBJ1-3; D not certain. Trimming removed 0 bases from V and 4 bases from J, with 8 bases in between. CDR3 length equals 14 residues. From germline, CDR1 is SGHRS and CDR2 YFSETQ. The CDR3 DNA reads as TGCGCCAGCAGCTTGGGCGGGTTGGGAAACACCATATATTTT. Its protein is CASSLGGLGNTIYF.

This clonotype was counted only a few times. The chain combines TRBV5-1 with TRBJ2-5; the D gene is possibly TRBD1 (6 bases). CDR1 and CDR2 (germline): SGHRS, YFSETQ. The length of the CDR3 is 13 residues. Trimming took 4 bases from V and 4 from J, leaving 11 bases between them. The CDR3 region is CASSPGQSETQYF. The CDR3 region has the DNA TGCGCCAGCAGCCCCGGACAGTCAGAGACCCAGTACTTC. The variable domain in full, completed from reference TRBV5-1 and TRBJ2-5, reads KAGVTQTPRYLIKTRGQQVTLSCSPISGHRSVSWYQQTPGQGLQFLFEYFSETQRNKGNFPGRFSGRQFSNSRSEMNVSTLELGDSALYLCASSPGQSETQYFGPGTRLLVL.

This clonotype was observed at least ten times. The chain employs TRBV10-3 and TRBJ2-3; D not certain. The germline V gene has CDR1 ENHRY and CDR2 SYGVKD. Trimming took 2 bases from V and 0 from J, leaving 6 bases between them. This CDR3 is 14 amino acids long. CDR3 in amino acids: CAISEVASTDTQYF. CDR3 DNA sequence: TGTGCCATCAGTGAGGTGGCAAGCACAGATACGCAGTATTTT.

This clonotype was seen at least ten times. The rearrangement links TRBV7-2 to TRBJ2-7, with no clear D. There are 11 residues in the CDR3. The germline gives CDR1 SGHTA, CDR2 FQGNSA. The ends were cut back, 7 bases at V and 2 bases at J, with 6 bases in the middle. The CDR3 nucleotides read TGTGCCAGCACGTCTGCCTACGAGCAGTACTTC. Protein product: CASTSAYEQYF.

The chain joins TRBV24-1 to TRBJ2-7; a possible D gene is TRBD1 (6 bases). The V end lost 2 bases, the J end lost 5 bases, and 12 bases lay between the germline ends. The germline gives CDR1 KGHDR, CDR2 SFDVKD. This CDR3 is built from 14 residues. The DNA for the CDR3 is TGTGCCACCAGTGATTCCCAGGGGATAAACGAGCAGTACTTC. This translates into CATSDSQGINEQYF.

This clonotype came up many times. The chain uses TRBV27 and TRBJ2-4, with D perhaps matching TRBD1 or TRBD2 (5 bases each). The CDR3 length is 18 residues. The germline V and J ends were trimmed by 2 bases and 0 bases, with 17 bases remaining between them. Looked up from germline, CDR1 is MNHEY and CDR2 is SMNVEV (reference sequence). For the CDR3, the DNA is TGTGCCAGCAGTTTAAGGGGTGAACCGGGGATAGCCAAAAACATTCAGTACTTC. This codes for CASSLRGEPGIAKNIQYF.

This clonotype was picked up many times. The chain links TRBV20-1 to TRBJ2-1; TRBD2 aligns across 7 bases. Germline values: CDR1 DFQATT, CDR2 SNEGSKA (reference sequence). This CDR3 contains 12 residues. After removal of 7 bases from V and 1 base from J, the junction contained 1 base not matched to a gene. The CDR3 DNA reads TGCAGTGGGACTAGGTCCTACAATGAGCAGTTCTTC. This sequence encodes CSGTRSYNEQFF.

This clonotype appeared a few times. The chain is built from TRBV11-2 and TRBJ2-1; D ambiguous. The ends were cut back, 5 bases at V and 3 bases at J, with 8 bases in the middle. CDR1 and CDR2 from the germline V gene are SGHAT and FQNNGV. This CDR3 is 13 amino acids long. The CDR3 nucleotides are TGTGCCAGCAGCGAGGACCTCTACAATGAGCAGTTCTTC. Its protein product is CASSEDLYNEQFF.

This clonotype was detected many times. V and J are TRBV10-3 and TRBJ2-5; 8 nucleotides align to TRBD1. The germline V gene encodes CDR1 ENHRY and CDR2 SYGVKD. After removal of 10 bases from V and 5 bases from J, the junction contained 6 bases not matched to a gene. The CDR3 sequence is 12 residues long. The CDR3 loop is CATQGAGETQYF. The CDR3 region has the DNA TGTGCCACCCAGGGGGCAGGGGAGACCCAGTACTTC.

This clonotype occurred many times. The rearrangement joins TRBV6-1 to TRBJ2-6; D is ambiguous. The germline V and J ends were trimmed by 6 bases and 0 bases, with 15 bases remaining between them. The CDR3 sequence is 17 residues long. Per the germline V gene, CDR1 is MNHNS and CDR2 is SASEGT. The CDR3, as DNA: TGTGCCAGCAGGGTCAAAATGAGGAACTCTGGGGCCAACGTCCTGACTTTC. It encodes CASRVKMRNSGANVLTF.

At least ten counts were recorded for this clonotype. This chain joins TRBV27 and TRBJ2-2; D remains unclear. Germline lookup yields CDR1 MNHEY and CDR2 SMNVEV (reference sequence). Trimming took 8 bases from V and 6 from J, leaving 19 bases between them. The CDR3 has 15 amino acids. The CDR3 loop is CASRRSQRSAGELFF. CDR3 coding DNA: TGTGCCAGCCGACGGTCCCAGCGCAGCGCCGGGGAGCTGTTTTTT.

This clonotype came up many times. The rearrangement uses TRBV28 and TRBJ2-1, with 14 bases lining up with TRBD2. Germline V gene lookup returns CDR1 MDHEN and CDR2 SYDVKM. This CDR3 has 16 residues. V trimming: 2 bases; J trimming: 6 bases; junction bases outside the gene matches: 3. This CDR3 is CASSLMTSGRGNEQFF. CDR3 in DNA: TGTGCCAGCAGTTTAATGACTAGCGGGAGGGGCAATGAGCAGTTCTTC. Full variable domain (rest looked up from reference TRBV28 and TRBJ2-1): DVKVTQSSRYLVKRTGEKVFLECVQDMDHENMFWYRQDPGLGLRLIYFSYDVKMKEKGDIPEGYSVSREKKERFSLILESASTNQTSMYLCASSLMTSGRGNEQFFGPGTRLTVL.

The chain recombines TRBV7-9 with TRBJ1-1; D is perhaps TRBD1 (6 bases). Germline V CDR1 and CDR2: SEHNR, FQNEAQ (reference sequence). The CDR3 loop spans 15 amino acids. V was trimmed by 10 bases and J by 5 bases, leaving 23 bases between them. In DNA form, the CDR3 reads TGTGCCACTCAAAAAGGAGGAGGGGGGCTGACTGAAGCTTTCTTT. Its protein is CATQKGGGGLTEAFF.